Listed here are 22 T cell receptor beta chains from one sample, sequenced in a study of T cell clonotyping in hematopoietic cell transplantation. Sequenced by immunoSEQ multiplex PCR; TCRdb stores in-frame clones only, minus some. The sample lists 35,000 to 50,000 clones; 95% were seen once. What was sequenced was peripheral blood mononuclear cells. These receptors all come from a man younger than 45 in good health. Some clones in this sample may be carry-over from other donors' samples.

This chain links TRBV29-1 with TRBJ1-3; D gene ambiguous. CDR1 SQVTM and CDR2 ANQGSEA come from the germline V gene. The CDR3 totals 15 residues. The germline V and J ends were trimmed by 0 bases and 4 bases, with 13 bases remaining between them. CDR3 sequence reads: CSVEDLGRPGNTIYF. CDR3 nucleotides: TGCAGCGTTGAAGATCTTGGCAGGCCCGGAAACACCATATATTTT. The whole variable domain, remainder taken from reference TRBV29-1 and TRBJ1-3, is SAVISQKPSRDICQRGTSLTIQCQVDSQVTMMFWYRQQPGQSLTLIATANQGSEATYESGFVIDKFPISRPNLTFSTLTVSNMSPEDSSIYLCSVEDLGRPGNTIYFGEGSWLTVV.

V is TRBV27 and J is TRBJ1-1; maybe TRBD1 (5 bases). This CDR3 has 17 residues. Trimming removed 5 bases from V and 0 bases from J, with 19 bases in between. CDR1 and CDR2 from the germline V gene are MNHEY and SMNVEV (reference sequence). The CDR3 DNA reads as TGTGCCAGCAGTCCTCAAACCGGGACTCTTATGAACACTGAAGCTTTCTTT. Translating it yields CASSPQTGTLMNTEAFF.

The chain has TRBV15 and TRBJ1-3; D gene ambiguous. The CDR3 has 14 residues. Germline lookup yields CDR1 LNHNV and CDR2 YYDKDF (reference sequence). V shed 0 bases and J shed 4 bases, with 7 bases lying between them. In DNA, the CDR3 is TGTGCCACCAGCAGAGATTTAGGAGGAAACACCATATATTTT. Its protein is CATSRDLGGNTIYF.

This clone showed up just a few times. The chain employs TRBV2 and TRBJ1-1, with a possible D match to TRBD1 (6 bases). The V gene's germline CDR1 is SNHLY and CDR2 FYNNEI. CDR3 length: 12 amino acids. V was clipped by 8 bases and J by 3 bases, with 10 bases between them. CDR3 bases: TGTGCCAGCGACAGGAGATACACTGAAGCTTTCTTT. Residues: CASDRRYTEAFF. Full variable domain (rest looked up from reference TRBV2 and TRBJ1-1): EPEVTQTPSHQVTQMGQEVILRCVPISNHLYFYWYRQILGQKVEFLVSFYNNEISEKSEIFDDQFSVERPDGSNFTLKIRSTKLEDSAMYFCASDRRYTEAFFGQGTRLTVV.

The CDR3 DNA sequence: TGTGCCAGCAGCCCATACCGGTCAGCTGCAAACATGAACACTGAAGCTTTCTTT. Translated, it gives CASSPYRSAANMNTEAFF. The chain employs TRBV7-3 and TRBJ1-1; no clear D gene. Trimming removed 5 bases from V and 0 bases from J, with 22 bases in between. The CDR3 covers 18 residues. Germline loops: CDR1 SGHTA, CDR2 FQGTGA. Full variable domain (missing parts from reference TRBV7-3 and TRBJ1-1): GAGVSQTPSNKVTEKGKYVELRCDPISGHTALYWYRQSLGQGPEFLIYFQGTGAADDSGLPNDRFFAVRPEGSVSTLKIQRTERGDSAVYLCASSPYRSAANMNTEAFFGQGTRLTVV.

This clone appeared once. The final CDR3 position lacks the conserved phenylalanine or tryptophan, pointing to a likely read error. The DNA is left out, because the CDR3 cannot be placed on it with certainty; the CDR3 is given as TCRdb lists it. The rearrangement uses TRBV5-6 and TRBJ1-2. Germline assignment: CDR1 SGHDT and CDR2 YYEEEE. The CDR3 is 13 amino acids long, termini counted. CDR3 protein: CASSLKTALTMAL.

The chain joins TRBV19 to TRBJ2-7; TRBD1 matches at 9 bases. V lost 5 bases, J lost 2 bases, and 25 bases stayed unmatched. Germline loops: CDR1 LNHDA, CDR2 SQIVND (reference sequence). The CDR3 is 21 amino acids. In DNA form, the CDR3 reads TGTGCCAGTAGTCCCCATAGGGGTAGGACAGGGGTCCTCTTCTCCGCCTACGAGCAGTACTTC. Protein sequence: CASSPHRGRTGVLFSAYEQYF.

The rearrangement uses TRBV7-2 and TRBJ1-1; weak D call: TRBD1 (5 bases). CDR1 and CDR2 (germline): SGHTA, FQGNSA. Deletions cut 2 bases from V and 4 bases from J, with 11 bases between. This CDR3 is built from 14 residues. The CDR3 DNA reads TGTGCCAGCAGCTTAAGTGGCGGGGGCACTGAAGCTTTCTTT. Amino acids: CASSLSGGGTEAFF.

The V call is TRBV20-1, the J call TRBJ1-2; D is undetermined. CDR1 and CDR2 from the germline V gene are DFQATT and SNEGSKA (reference sequence). Trimming pared 6 bases from V and 8 bases from J, leaving 13 bases between. CDR3 length: 11 amino acids. The CDR3 DNA reads TGCAGTGCCTGGGGTATTGGAGGCTACACCTTC. It translates to CSAWGIGGYTF.

V gene TRBV5-1 combines with J gene TRBJ2-7; tentative D call: TRBD2 (6 bases). The V and J ends lost 0 bases and 3 bases respectively, with 10 bases between them. There are 14 residues in the CDR3. Germline V gives CDR1 SGHRS, CDR2 YFSETQ. The CDR3 nucleotides are TGCGCCAGCAGCTTGGATGCGGGGAGCTACGAGCAGTACTTC. Translation: CASSLDAGSYEQYF.

The chain is built from TRBV4-2 and TRBJ2-1; 8 bases fit TRBD2. Per the germline V gene, CDR1 is LGHNA and CDR2 is YNFKEQ. The CDR3 loop spans 17 amino acids. Trimming at V came to 0 bases and at J to 5 bases, leaving 9 bases not matched to a gene. The CDR3 protein is CASSQDPPAGEDNEQFF. The CDR3 region has the DNA TGTGCCAGCAGCCAAGATCCCCCAGCGGGAGAAGACAATGAGCAGTTCTTC.

The rearrangement uses TRBV4-1 and TRBJ2-7, with 7 positions matching TRBD1. The CDR3 has 14 residues. Germline assignment: CDR1 MGHRA and CDR2 YSYEKL. The V gene end was trimmed by 1 base and the J gene end by 3 bases; junction bases not matched to a gene: 3. The CDR3 coding sequence is TGCGCCAGCAGCCAAGTGGGACAGAGCTACGAGCAGTACTTC. It is translated as CASSQVGQSYEQYF.

V usage is TRBV15 and J usage is TRBJ2-1, with 10 positions matching TRBD2. In germline, CDR1 is LNHNV, CDR2 YYDKDF (reference sequence). The junction had 4 bases not matched to a gene; V was cut back by 0 bases and J by 5 bases. This CDR3 region has 16 residues. In DNA form, the CDR3 reads TGTGCCACCAGCAGAGAACTAGCGGGGAGGAACAATGAGCAGTTCTTC. This sequence encodes CATSRELAGRNNEQFF.

This clone has more than one count but fewer than ten. The V call is TRBV19, the J call TRBJ2-7; no firm D call. Germline CDR1 is LNHDA and CDR2 is SQIVND (reference sequence). The length of the CDR3 is 13 residues. Trimming took off 3 bases at V and 0 bases at J, with 6 bases between the two ends. CDR3 protein: CASSIGASYEQYF. In nucleotides, the CDR3 is TGTGCCAGTAGTATCGGTGCCTCCTACGAGCAGTACTTC.

The V gene is TRBV4-1, the J gene TRBJ2-7; 9 positions match TRBD2. Germline assignment: CDR1 MGHRA and CDR2 YSYEKL. The CDR3 is 15 residues long. V lost 3 bases to trimming and J lost 2 bases; unmatched junction nucleotides: 5. The CDR3 loop is CASSQTSGEPYEQYF. As DNA, the CDR3 is TGCGCCAGCAGCCAGACTAGCGGAGAACCCTACGAGCAGTACTTC.

This chain uses TRBV7-2 with TRBJ2-3; D remains unclear. Trimming stripped 4 bases from V and 0 bases from J, with 5 bases between. The germline CDR1 and CDR2 sequences are SGHTA and FQGNSA. The CDR3 runs 13 residues. This CDR3 is CASSSLSTDTQYF. The CDR3, as DNA: TGTGCCAGCAGCTCCCTTAGCACAGATACGCAGTATTTT.

This chain connects TRBV19 to TRBJ1-1; TRBD1 matches 7 bases. This CDR3 region has 12 residues. Germline V gene data show CDR1 as LNHDA and CDR2 as SQIVND (reference sequence). Germline trimming cut 3 bases from V and 8 bases from J; bases unmatched to any gene: 3. The CDR3 DNA follows: TGTGCCAGTAGTATCGGACAGGTAGAAGCTTTCTTT. Translating it yields CASSIGQVEAFF.

The rearrangement joins TRBV4-3 to TRBJ2-3, with D hard to call. Trimming removed 1 base at V and 4 bases at J, with 15 bases between. The CDR3 extends over 16 amino acids. Germline CDR1 and CDR2: LGHNA and YSLEER. The DNA of the CDR3 is TGCGCCAGCAGCCAAGTATTCACGCAATCCCCAGATACGCAGTATTTT. Its translation is CASSQVFTQSPDTQYF.

The genes are TRBV19 and TRBJ2-2, with 7 bases matching TRBD1. Trimming cost V 7 bases and J 3 bases; bases outside gene matches: 8. The germline gives CDR1 LNHDA, CDR2 SQIVND (reference sequence). The CDR3 spans 15 residues. The CDR3 DNA follows: TGTGCCAGTAATCCGACAGGGTCTTACACCGGGGAGCTGTTTTTT. It encodes CASNPTGSYTGELFF.

This clone was picked up one time. J is TRBJ1-6 and V is TRBV11-2; D not resolved. The CDR3 spans 16 residues. Per the germline V gene, CDR1 is SGHAT and CDR2 is FQNNGV. Trimming shortened V by 2 bases and J by 2 bases, and 10 bases separated the two germline ends. The CDR3 nucleotides read TGTGCCAGCAGCTTAACGTTAGTGACCTATAATTCACCCCTCCACTTT. This sequence encodes CASSLTLVTYNSPLHF.

The chain combines TRBV4-1 with TRBJ2-1; D is uncertain. Germline values: CDR1 MGHRA, CDR2 YSYEKL. V lost 4 bases to trimming and J lost 6 bases, with 10 bases between them. The CDR3 is 13 residues long. DNA of the CDR3: TGCGCCAGCAGCCCCCTGGCAATCAATGAGCAGTTCTTC. Its translation: CASSPLAINEQFF.

This rearrangement joins TRBV5-4 to TRBJ2-7; 12 bases match TRBD1. V shed 4 bases, J shed 5 bases, and the junction held 4 bases outside the gene matches. The CDR3 has 14 amino acids. CDR1 is SGHNT and CDR2 is YYREEE in the germline V gene (reference sequence). CDR3 protein: CASSPGQGANEQYF. In nucleotides, the CDR3 is TGTGCCAGCAGCCCGGGACAGGGGGCGAACGAGCAGTACTTC.